Sequencing of this T cell receptor (beta chain) was carried out in a study of T cells in Graves' hyperthyroidism and ophthalmopathy. Disease lasting under 3 months, a NOSPECS grade of at least 4, and a Clinical Activity Score of at least 3 were features of the ophthalmopathy patients. There were TCR beta CDR3 regions amplified from RNA transcripts. RT-PCR in the first round (using the HTBI primer set) targeted the TCR CDR3. In TCRdb, the multiplex PCR reads were re-called with MiXCR into one record per CDR3 protein. This repertoire shows approximately 690,000 distinct CDR3 sequences, less than 25% found once; its top ten account for under 35%. Germline V CDR1 and CDR2: KGHDR, SFDVKD. Trimming took off 5 bases at V and 9 bases at J, with 10 bases between the two ends. This CDR3 is 13 amino acids long.

This TCR was recovered from a man under 40 with Graves' ophthalmopathy. The chain is built from TRBV24-1 and TRBJ1-6; TRBD1 might be the D (6 bases). Specimen: blood. CDR3 bases: TGTGCCACCAGTGCTACAGGGACTTCACCCCTCCACTTT. This sequence encodes CATSATGTSPLHF.